This is a list of T cell receptor beta chains from one sample in a study of blood T cells in healthy people across ages. TCRdb redid the calling of the 5' RACE reads with MiXCR, one entry per CDR3 protein. Altogether roughly 900,000 distinct CDR3 sequences are present, 29% being singletons, with the ten largest covering 17%. Sequenced sample: blood. The receptors stem from a woman aged 80 or older in good health. Each CDR3 is given with its conserved first and last residue. The D gene is left open where the match is weak. Rows may omit the clone size; those that give it use once, few, many or a size class.

TRBJ1-1	TRBV5-6	few	NA	CASSLGGLGDTEAFF	TGTGCCAGCAGCTTGGGGGGGCTCGGGGACACTGAAGCTTTCTTT
TRBJ2-4	TRBV27	many	TRBD2	CASSLRSSGGAGVNIQYF	TGTGCCAGCAGTTTAAGGAGTAGCGGGGGGGCCGGAGTAAACATTCAGTACTTC
TRBJ1-2	TRBV7-2	many	NA	CASSFERGGYTF	TGTGCCAGCAGCTTCGAGCGGGGTGGCTACACCTTC
TRBJ1-4	TRBV2	NA	NA	CASSELAGLFF	TGTGCCAGCAGTGAACTCGCCGGGCTGTTTTTT
TRBJ1-6	TRBV14	NA	TRBD1	CASAGQYNSPLHF	TGTGCCAGCGCGGGACAGTATAATTCACCCCTCCACTTT
TRBJ1-4	TRBV28	NA	TRBD1	CASSLHGTGNEKLFF	TGTGCCAGCAGCCTCCACGGGACAGGGAACGAAAAACTGTTTTTT
TRBJ1-6	TRBV6-2/TRBV6-3	NA	TRBD1	CASSYPGQAGMPPHF	TGTGCCAGCAGTTACCCCGGACAGGCTGGAATGCCCCCCCACTTT
TRBJ2-6	TRBV18	few	NA	CASSPPNVYTGANVLTF	TGTGCCAGCTCACCACCAAACGTCTACACTGGGGCCAACGTCCTGACTTTC
TRBJ2-3	TRBV30	NA	TRBD2	CTWSSGGRDTQYF	TGTACCTGGAGTAGCGGGGGCCGAGATACGCAGTATTTT
TRBJ2-5	TRBV7-6	many	NA	CASSFGNQETQYF	TGTGCCAGCAGCTTCGGGAACCAAGAGACCCAGTACTTC
TRBJ2-3	TRBV11-1	NA	NA	CASRREAGSTDTQYF	TGTGCCAGCAGAAGGGAAGCAGGGAGCACAGATACGCAGTATTTT
TRBJ2-3	TRBV4-1	few	TRBD1	CASSQETGGSTDTQYF	TGCGCCAGCAGCCAAGAAACAGGGGGCAGCACAGATACGCAGTATTTT
TRBJ2-4	TRBV7-2	many	TRBD1	CASSFAPAGGSIQYF	TGTGCCAGCAGCTTCGCCCCGGCAGGGGGAAGCATTCAGTACTTC
TRBJ1-1	TRBV6-5	NA	NA	CASSYYIGGAGLNAEAFF	TGTGCCAGCAGTTACTACATTGGGGGCGCAGGATTGAACGCTGAAGCTTTCTTT
TRBJ2-1	TRBV5-6	NA	TRBD2	CAGSFRSGEVYNEQFF	TGTGCCGGCAGCTTTAGGAGCGGGGAGGTATACAATGAGCAGTTCTTC
TRBJ2-1	TRBV7-9	many	NA	CASSLGTAEGNEQFF	TGTGCCAGCAGCTTAGGGACAGCGGAAGGCAATGAGCAGTTCTTC
TRBJ2-1	TRBV10-3	NA	NA	CAISEYEAAYNEQFF	TGTGCCATCAGTGAGTATGAGGCGGCCTACAATGAGCAGTTCTTC
TRBJ1-2	TRBV12-3/TRBV12-4	NA	TRBD1	CASRWTGVGYTF	TGTGCCAGCAGGTGGACAGGGGTGGGCTACACCTTC
TRBJ1-2	TRBV7-2	NA	NA	CVSSPGRERLRDGHTF	TGTGTCAGCAGCCCGGGTCGGGAGCGATTGAGGGATGGCCACACCTTC
TRBJ2-4	TRBV12-3/TRBV12-4	many	TRBD1	CASSSAGTGTAKAKNIQYF	TGTGCCAGCAGCTCAGCCGGGACAGGGACCGCTAAGGCCAAAAACATTCAGTACTTC
TRBJ2-3	TRBV7-2	once	NA	CASSLAGEFTGTQYF	TGTGCCAGCAGCTTAGCGGGCGAGTTCACAGGTACGCAGTATTTT
TRBJ1-1	TRBV6-6	few	NA	CASSSPRGVDTEAFF	TGTGCCAGCAGTTCCCCCCGGGGGGTGGACACTGAAGCTTTCTTT
TRBJ2-1	TRBV28	NA	TRBD2	CASSPLLAYSSYNEQFF	TGTGCCAGCAGTCCCCTACTAGCGTATTCCTCCTACAATGAGCAGTTCTTC
TRBJ2-3	TRBV20-1	many	TRBD2	CSAVAGSTDTQYF	TGCAGTGCAGTAGCGGGGAGCACAGATACGCAGTATTTT
TRBJ1-2	TRBV20-1	NA	TRBD1	CSARRGGGGGGYTF	TGCAGTGCCCGCAGGGGAGGGGGCGGTGGTGGCTACACCTTC
TRBJ2-1	TRBV6-2/TRBV6-3	many	NA	CASSYSAGVIEQFF	TGTGCCAGCAGTTACTCGGCAGGGGTAATTGAGCAGTTCTTC
TRBJ2-3	TRBV5-1	many	TRBD1	CASKPGQGASTDTQYF	TGCGCCAGCAAACCGGGACAGGGGGCTTCGACAGATACGCAGTATTTT
TRBJ1-1	TRBV11-2	NA	TRBD1	CASSLVAGGNEAFF	TGTGCCAGCAGCTTAGTAGCAGGGGGCAATGAAGCTTTCTTT
TRBJ1-2	TRBV2	many	TRBD1	CASSLVQGNYGYTF	TGTGCCAGCAGTCTTGTACAGGGGAACTATGGCTACACCTTC
TRBJ1-6	TRBV6-2/TRBV6-3	NA	NA	CASPSNNSPLHF	TGTGCCAGCCCCAGCAATAATTCACCCCTCCACTTT
TRBJ2-7	TRBV12-3/TRBV12-4	NA	NA	CASSLAVKAYEQYF	TGTGCCAGCAGTTTAGCAGTCAAAGCCTACGAGCAGTACTTC
TRBJ1-1	TRBV18	many	TRBD1	CASSPGQGASVFF	TGTGCCAGCTCACCTGGGCAGGGGGCATCGGTTTTCTTT
TRBJ2-7	TRBV7-6	NA	TRBD1	CASSLMTGEYEQYF	TGTGCCAGCAGCTTAATGACAGGGGAATACGAGCAGTACTTC
TRBJ1-1	TRBV6-1	NA	NA	CASSGHKTEAFF	TGTGCCAGCAGTGGGCATAAAACTGAAGCTTTCTTT
TRBJ2-2	TRBV7-2	NA	NA	CASSLVTSGELFF	TGTGCCAGCAGCTTAGTGACTAGCGGGGAGCTGTTTTTT
TRBJ1-1	TRBV7-6	NA	TRBD1	CATTYPGQAGTEAFF	TGTGCCACAACGTATCCGGGACAGGCGGGCACTGAAGCTTTCTTT
TRBJ1-6	TRBV20-1	few	NA	CSAYKAGINSPLHF	TGCAGTGCTTATAAGGCAGGGATAAATTCACCCCTCCACTTT
TRBJ2-3	TRBV7-2	many	NA	CASSQRVRADTQYF	TGTGCCAGCAGCCAACGTGTCAGGGCAGATACGCAGTATTTT
TRBJ2-3	TRBV7-2	many	NA	CASSLRTGADTQYF	TGTGCCAGCAGCCTAAGGACCGGGGCAGATACGCAGTATTTT
TRBJ2-7	TRBV7-2	many	TRBD2	CASSLRGLALNEQYF	TGTGCCAGCAGCTTAAGAGGACTAGCGCTGAACGAGCAGTACTTC
TRBJ2-4	TRBV4-1	many	NA	CASSQDLPLFALAKNIQYF	TGCGCCAGCAGCCAAGATCTCCCACTGTTTGCATTGGCCAAAAACATTCAGTACTTC
TRBJ1-2	TRBV28	NA	TRBD1	CASSPGTEDYGYTF	TGTGCCAGCAGTCCCGGGACAGAGGACTATGGCTACACCTTC
TRBJ1-4	TRBV20-1	few	TRBD1	CSARDGQGNNEKLFF	TGCAGTGCTAGAGACGGACAGGGAAATAATGAAAAACTGTTTTTT
TRBJ2-3	TRBV2	NA	NA	CASSSSGVWTDTQYF	TGTGCCAGCAGTTCCTCGGGGGTGTGGACAGATACGCAGTATTTT
TRBJ2-1	TRBV28	many	TRBD1	CASSFPWGQSNYNEQFF	TGTGCCAGCAGTTTCCCCTGGGGACAGAGCAACTACAATGAGCAGTTCTTC
TRBJ1-5	TRBV11-2	NA	NA	CASSRTAPNQPQHF	TGTGCCAGCAGCCGGACAGCCCCTAATCAGCCCCAGCATTTT